This T cell receptor (beta chain) was observed in a study of PD-1 blockade in classical Hodgkin lymphoma. Profiled with immunoSEQ multiplex PCR; TCRdb holds only in-frame clones, not every one. Altogether about 38,000 clones are present, 70% to 85% being singletons, with the ten largest covering 9.8%. This clone is termed medium-sized. Time point: cycle 4 day 1 (C4D1), after 5 to 7 weeks of nivolumab. Every patient was affected by relapse after autologous stem cell transplantation, while exposure to brentuximab vedotin was not uniform. Germline V gene data show CDR1 as MNHNY and CDR2 as SVGAGI (reference sequence). V shed 2 bases and J shed 5 bases, with 7 bases lying between them. This CDR3 comprises 12 residues.

The specimen comprised peripheral blood mononuclear cells (PBMCs), sampled before the fourth cycle of nivolumab. This chain connects TRBV6-6 to TRBJ2-7, with D unclear. The clonotype comes from a human donor with classical Hodgkin lymphoma. This chain's CDR3 is CASSYREDEQYF. The CDR3 bases are TGTGCCAGCAGTTACCGCGAGGACGAGCAGTACTTC.